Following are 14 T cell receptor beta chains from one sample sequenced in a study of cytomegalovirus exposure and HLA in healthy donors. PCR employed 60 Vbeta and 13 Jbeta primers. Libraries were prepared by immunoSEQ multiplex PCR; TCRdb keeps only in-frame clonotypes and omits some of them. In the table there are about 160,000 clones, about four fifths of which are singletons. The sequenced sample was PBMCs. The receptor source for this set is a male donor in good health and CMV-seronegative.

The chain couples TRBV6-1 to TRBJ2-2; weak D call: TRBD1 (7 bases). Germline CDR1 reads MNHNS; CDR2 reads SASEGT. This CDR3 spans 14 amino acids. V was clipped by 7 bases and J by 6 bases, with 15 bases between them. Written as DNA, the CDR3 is TGTGCCAGCACGGAGGGGGCCGTCTCCGGGGAGCTGTTTTTT. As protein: CASTEGAVSGELFF.

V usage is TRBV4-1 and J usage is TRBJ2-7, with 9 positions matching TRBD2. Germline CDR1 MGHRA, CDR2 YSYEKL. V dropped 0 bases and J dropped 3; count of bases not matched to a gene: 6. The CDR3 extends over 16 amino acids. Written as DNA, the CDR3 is TGCGCCAGCAGCCAAGATTGGGCTAGCGGGAACTACGAGCAGTACTTC. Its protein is CASSQDWASGNYEQYF.

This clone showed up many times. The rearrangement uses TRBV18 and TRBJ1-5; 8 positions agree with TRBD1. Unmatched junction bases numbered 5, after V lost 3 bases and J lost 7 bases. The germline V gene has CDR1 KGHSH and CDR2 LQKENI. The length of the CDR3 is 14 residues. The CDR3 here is CASSPGQGGQPQHF. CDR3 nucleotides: TGTGCCAGCTCACCCGGACAGGGTGGACAGCCCCAGCATTTT.

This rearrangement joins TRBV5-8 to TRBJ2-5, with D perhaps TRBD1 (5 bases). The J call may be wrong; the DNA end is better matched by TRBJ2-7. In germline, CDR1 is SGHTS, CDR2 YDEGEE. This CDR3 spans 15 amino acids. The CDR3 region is CASRVGHLSTYEQYF. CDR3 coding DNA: TGTGCCAGCAGGGTCGGACACCTCTCTACCTACGAGCAGTACTTC.

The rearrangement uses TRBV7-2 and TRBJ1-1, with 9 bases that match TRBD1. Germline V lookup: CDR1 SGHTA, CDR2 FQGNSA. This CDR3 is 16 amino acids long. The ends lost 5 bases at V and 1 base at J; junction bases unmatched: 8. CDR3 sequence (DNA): TGTGCCAGCAGCCCCCGACAGGGGGTATGGAACACTGAAGCTTTCTTT. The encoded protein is CASSPRQGVWNTEAFF.

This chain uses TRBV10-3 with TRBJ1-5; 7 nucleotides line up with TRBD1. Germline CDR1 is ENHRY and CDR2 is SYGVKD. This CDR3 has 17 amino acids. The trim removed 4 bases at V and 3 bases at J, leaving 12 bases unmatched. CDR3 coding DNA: TGTGCCATCAGTGCGGGGAAAGGGGGCCAGGACAATCAGCCCCAGCATTTT. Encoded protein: CAISAGKGGQDNQPQHF.

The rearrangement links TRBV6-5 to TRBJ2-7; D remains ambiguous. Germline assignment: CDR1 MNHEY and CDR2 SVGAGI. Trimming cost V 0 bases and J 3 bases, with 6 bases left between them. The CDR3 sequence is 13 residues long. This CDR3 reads CASSYSSFYEQYF. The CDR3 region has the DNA TGTGCCAGCAGTTACTCGAGTTTCTACGAGCAGTACTTC.

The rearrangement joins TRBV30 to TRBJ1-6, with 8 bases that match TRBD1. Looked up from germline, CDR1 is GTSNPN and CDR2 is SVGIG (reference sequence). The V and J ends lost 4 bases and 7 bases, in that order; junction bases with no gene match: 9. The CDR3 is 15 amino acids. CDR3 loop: CAWKRTGGPNSPLHF. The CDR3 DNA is TGTGCCTGGAAGAGAACAGGGGGGCCAAATTCACCCCTCCACTTT. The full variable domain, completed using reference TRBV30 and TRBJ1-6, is SQTIHQWPATLVQPVGSPLSLECTVEGTSNPNLYWYRQAAGRGLQLLFYSVGIGQISSEVPQNLSASRPQDRQFILSSKKLLLSDSGFYLCAWKRTGGPNSPLHFGNGTRLTVT.

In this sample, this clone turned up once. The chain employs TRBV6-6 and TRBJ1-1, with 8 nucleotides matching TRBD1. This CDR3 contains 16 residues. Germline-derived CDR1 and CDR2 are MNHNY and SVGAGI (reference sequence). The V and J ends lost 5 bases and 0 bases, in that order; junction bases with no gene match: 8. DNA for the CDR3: TGTGCCAGCAGTGGGACAGGTGGCTTGTTGAACACTGAAGCTTTCTTT. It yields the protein CASSGTGGLLNTEAFF.

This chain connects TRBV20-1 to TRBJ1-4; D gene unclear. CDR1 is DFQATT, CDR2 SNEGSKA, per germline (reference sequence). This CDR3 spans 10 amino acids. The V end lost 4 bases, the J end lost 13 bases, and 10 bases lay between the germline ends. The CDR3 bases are TGCAGTGCTATCGGGAGAGGACTGTTTTTT. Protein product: CSAIGRGLFF.

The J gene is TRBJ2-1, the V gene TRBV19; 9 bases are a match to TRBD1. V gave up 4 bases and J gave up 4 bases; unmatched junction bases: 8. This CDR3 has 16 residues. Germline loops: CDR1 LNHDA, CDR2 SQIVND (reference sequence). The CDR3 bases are TGTGCCAGTAGTAATCAACCGGGACAGGGATACAATGAGCAGTTCTTC. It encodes CASSNQPGQGYNEQFF.

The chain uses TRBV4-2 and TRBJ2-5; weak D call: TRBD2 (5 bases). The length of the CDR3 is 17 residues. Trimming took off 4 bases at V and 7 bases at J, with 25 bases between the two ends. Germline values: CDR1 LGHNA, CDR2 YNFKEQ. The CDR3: CASSRIPDSGGHGTQYF. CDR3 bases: TGTGCCAGCAGCCGGATCCCCGACTCCGGAGGCCACGGGACCCAGTACTTC.

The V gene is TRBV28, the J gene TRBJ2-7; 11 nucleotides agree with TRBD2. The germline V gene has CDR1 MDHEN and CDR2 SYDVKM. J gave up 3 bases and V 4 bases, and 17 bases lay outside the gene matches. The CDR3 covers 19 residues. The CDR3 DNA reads TGTGCCAGCAGTTCCCCAAATCAAAGACTAGCGGGGTCCCGCTACGAGCAGTACTTC. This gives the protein CASSSPNQRLAGSRYEQYF.

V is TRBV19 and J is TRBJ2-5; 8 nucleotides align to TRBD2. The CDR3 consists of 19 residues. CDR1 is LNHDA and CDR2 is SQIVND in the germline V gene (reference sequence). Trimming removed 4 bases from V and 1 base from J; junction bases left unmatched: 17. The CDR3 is CASSSGGSGALGIQETQYF. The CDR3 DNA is TGTGCCAGTAGTAGCGGCGGTAGCGGGGCTCTCGGCATCCAAGAGACCCAGTACTTC.